This T cell receptor (beta chain) was retrieved from a study of cytomegalovirus exposure and HLA in healthy donors. About the study: Genotyping showed approximately 81% of 300 to 450 donors falling in the Caucasian-associated ancestry cluster. The study, taken as a whole, reports: Analysis was carried out at a later point, and it linked a missense DCLRE1C variant to TCR beta V- and J-gene trimming.

With regard to this clone: The antigen is not known.

Researchers ran the PCR with 60 Vbeta and 13 Jbeta primers. TCRdb's copy holds only in-frame clones and misses some; the assay was immunoSEQ multiplex PCR. The table has about 200,000 clones, roughly 80% seen once. The TCR originated in a man aged 40-49 years in good health and CMV-seronegative. The sample was PBMCs.

The CDR3 DNA reads as TGTGCCAGCAGCCTGGGCGGGAGGGGGTCCTACAATGAGCAGTTCTTC. Translated: CASSLGGRGSYNEQFF. The chain employs TRBV7-2 and TRBJ2-1, with 9 bases that match TRBD2. The CDR3 consists of 16 residues. J lost 1 base, V lost 5 bases, and 6 bases had no gene match. The germline gives CDR1 SGHTA, CDR2 FQGNSA.